These T cell receptor beta chains were read from a single sample in a study of beta chain features in type 1 diabetes. TCRdb's table, derived via immunoSEQ multiplex PCR, lists solely in-frame clones and lacks some. The table shows 150,000 to 200,000 clones, with around 9.7% occurring only once. The specimen was central memory CD4+ T cells from blood. These receptors came from a woman under 40 with type 1 diabetes. CDR3s include the opening cysteine and the closing phenylalanine or tryptophan. The D gene is left open where the match is weak. Some rows mark clone size as missing; the rest say once, few, many or name a class of expanded clone.

clone_size d_call j_call v_call cdr3_nt cdr3_aa
few . TRBJ1-1 TRBV5-1 TGCGCCAGCAGCTATCACGGGGAGGGCACTGAAGCTTTCTTT CASSYHGEGTEAFF
few TRBD1 TRBJ1-5 TRBV4-2 TGTGCCAGCAGCCAAGTCCAACAGGGGAACCAGCCCCAGCATTTT CASSQVQQGNQPQHF
. TRBD1 TRBJ2-7 TRBV27 TGTGCCAGCACCCTTACTCCGGGACAGGCCTACGAGCAGTACTTC CASTLTPGQAYEQYF
many TRBD2 TRBJ2-1 TRBV5-1 TGCGCCAGCAGCTTGGAAAGGGGAGGGGCGGGGACCTACAATGAGCAGTTCTTC CASSLERGGAGTYNEQFF
. . TRBJ2-5 TRBV5-1 TGCGCCAGCTTCGACAACCACCAAGAGACCCAGTACTTC CASFDNHQETQYF
. TRBD1 TRBJ2-2 TRBV5-1 TGCGCCAGCAGCTTGTCAGGGGGCATGTCCGGGGAGCTGTTTTTT CASSLSGGMSGELFF
. TRBD2 TRBJ2-7 TRBV30 TGTGCCTGGGGGGGGGACGCAAACTACGAGCAGTACTTC CAWGGDANYEQYF
few . TRBJ1-5 TRBV2 TGTGCCAGCAGCTTTTCGGGAAGCCGAGGAGGTCAGCCCCAGCATTTT CASSFSGSRGGQPQHF
. . TRBJ1-1 TRBV29-1 TGCAGCGCCCGGGTTCCGAACACTGAAGCTTTCTTT CSARVPNTEAFF
. TRBD1 TRBJ1-5 TRBV18 TGTGCCAGCTCTCCCGGACAGGTTAGCAATCAGCCCCAGCATTTT CASSPGQVSNQPQHF
. . TRBJ2-7 TRBV7-8 TGTGCCAGCAGCTTACAAGCGACGAGCTCCTACGAGCAGTACTTC CASSLQATSSYEQYF
. TRBD1 TRBJ1-1 TRBV2 TGTGCCGGACGTTTACAGGGGAAACACACTGAAGCTTTCTTT CAGRLQGKHTEAFF
. . TRBJ2-1 TRBV19 TGTGCCAGTAGCCTTAGGTCAGGCAATGAGCAGTTCTTC CASSLRSGNEQFF
. . TRBJ1-2 TRBV18 TGTGCCAGCTCACCACCAGGCACGGGGGGAGACTATGGCTACACCTTC CASSPPGTGGDYGYTF
. . TRBJ2-3 TRBV28 TGTGCCAGCAGTGGGGGACACGCCGCCAGCACAGATACGCAGTATTTT CASSGGHAASTDTQYF
. . TRBJ2-7 TRBV7-9 TGTGCCAGCAGCTTAGCCCTCGAGCACGAGCAGTACTTC CASSLALEHEQYF
. . TRBJ2-3 TRBV28 TGTGCCAGCAGTTCCCACAGGGGGGGCGCAGATACGCAGTATTTT CASSSHRGGADTQYF
few . TRBJ2-7 TRBV7-9 TGTGCCAGCAGCTTAGAAGTAAGAGGCGGGCGGGACAGAAAGTACGAGCAGTACTTC CASSLEVRGGRDRKYEQYF
. . TRBJ2-1 TRBV9 TGTGCCAGCAGCGTAGTGGCGGTGAACACTTACAATGAGCAGTTCTTC CASSVVAVNTYNEQFF
few . TRBJ2-7 TRBV29-1 TGCAGCGTTTTGCTACTAACACAAACCTACGAGCAGTACTTC CSVLLLTQTYEQYF
many TRBD2 TRBJ2-7 TRBV6-5 TGTGCCAGCAGTTACTCGGGGGGACTAGCGGGACGACAGTACTTC CASSYSGGLAGRQYF
few . TRBJ2-2 TRBV15 TGTGCCACCAGGCTAGGTCGGACCGGGGAGCTGTTTTTT CATRLGRTGELFF
. . TRBJ2-1 TRBV7-8 TGTGCCAGCAGCTTATTGTTTCAGGGCAATGAGCAGTTCTTC CASSLLFQGNEQFF
. . TRBJ2-7 TRBV29-1 TGCAGCGTTGGCAACGGGGACTACGAGCAGTACTTC CSVGNGDYEQYF
few . TRBJ2-3 TRBV30 TGTGCCTGGAACCTAAACACAGATACGCAGTATTTT CAWNLNTDTQYF
. TRBD2 TRBJ2-2 TRBV5-4 TGTGCCAGCAGCCGGCGGGAGCCCGGGGAGCTGTTTTTT CASSRREPGELFF
. TRBD1 TRBJ2-7 TRBV6-1 TGTGCCAGCACTTGGGGACAGGTCTCCTACGAGCAGTACTTC CASTWGQVSYEQYF
few . TRBJ2-1 TRBV28 TGTGCCAGCACCATTGGACAGTACAATGAGCAGTTCTTC CASTIGQYNEQFF
many TRBD2 TRBJ2-2 TRBV9 TGTGCCAGTACTAGCGGGAGGACCGGGGAGCTGTTTTTT CASTSGRTGELFF
. TRBD1 TRBJ2-7 TRBV27 TGTGCCAGCAGGAGAACTCAGGGGGCCGATACCTACGAGCAGTACTTC CASRRTQGADTYEQYF
few . TRBJ1-2 TRBV6-5 TGTGCCAGCATTGGGGGCGCCTATGGCTACACCTTC CASIGGAYGYTF
few TRBD2 TRBJ2-1 TRBV28 TGTGCCACCAGACCTAGCGGCTCCTACAATGAGCAGTTCTTC CATRPSGSYNEQFF
. TRBD1 TRBJ1-2 TRBV25-1 TGTGCCAGCAGGGACGCCAGGGACAGCTATGGCTACACCTTC CASRDARDSYGYTF
. TRBD2 TRBJ2-1 TRBV11-3 TGTGCCAGCAGCCCCCAACTAGCGGGAGGGTATGGTGGGCAGTTCTTC CASSPQLAGGYGGQFF
. . TRBJ2-2 TRBV5-4 TGTGCCAGCAGCTTGGGACTGCTCAACACCGGGGAGCTGTTTTTT CASSLGLLNTGELFF
. . TRBJ1-2 TRBV27 TGTGCCAGCAGTTCGATGGACAGCAGCTATGGCTACACCTTC CASSSMDSSYGYTF
. . TRBJ2-3 TRBV7-3 TGTGCCAGCAGCTTAGATCCAGATCCCACAGATACGCAGTATTTT CASSLDPDPTDTQYF
few . TRBJ2-1 TRBV5-1 TGCGCCAGCAGCTTGTCGCCAGGGGTGAATGAGCAGTTCTTC CASSLSPGVNEQFF
. TRBD1 TRBJ2-5 TRBV12-5 TGTGCTAGTGGACCCGGGATTACAGGGGGGGAGACCCAGTACTTC CASGPGITGGETQYF
few . TRBJ1-2 TRBV5-6 TGTGCCAGCAGCTTGGGTACCGTGGCGGCCTATGGCTACACCTTC CASSLGTVAAYGYTF
. TRBD1 TRBJ1-2 TRBV10-3 TGTGCCATCAAACCCGGGACAGGGAACTATGGCTACACCTTC CAIKPGTGNYGYTF
few . TRBJ2-5 TRBV7-9 TGTGCCAGCAGACCAGGGTCACCATACCAAGAGACCCAGTACTTC CASRPGSPYQETQYF
few TRBD1 TRBJ1-2 TRBV10-3 TGTGCCACCGGGACAGACCTCCCCCCCACCTTC CATGTDLPPTF
. . TRBJ1-2 TRBV28 TGTGCCAGCAGTTTGGGGGGGAAGCCCTATGGCTACACCTTC CASSLGGKPYGYTF
. . TRBJ2-3 TRBV6-5 TGTGCCAGCAGCCCCCCCTCTAGCACAGATACGCAGTATTTT CASSPPSSTDTQYF
once . TRBJ1-2 TRBV6-5 TGTGCCAGCAGTGAGGTGGAGGGATCTGGCTACACCTTC CASSEVEGSGYTF
. . TRBJ2-3 TRBV7-3 TGTGCCAGCAGCTTAACTGATGGCAGTACAGATACGCAGTATTTT CASSLTDGSTDTQYF
many TRBD2 TRBJ2-7 TRBV29-1 TGCAGCGTTGTAAGAGGGACTAACTCCTACGAGCAGTACTTC CSVVRGTNSYEQYF
. TRBD1 TRBJ2-2 TRBV2 TGTGCCAGCAGCGTTGGGACAGCCGCCGACACCGGGGAGCTGTTTTTT CASSVGTAADTGELFF